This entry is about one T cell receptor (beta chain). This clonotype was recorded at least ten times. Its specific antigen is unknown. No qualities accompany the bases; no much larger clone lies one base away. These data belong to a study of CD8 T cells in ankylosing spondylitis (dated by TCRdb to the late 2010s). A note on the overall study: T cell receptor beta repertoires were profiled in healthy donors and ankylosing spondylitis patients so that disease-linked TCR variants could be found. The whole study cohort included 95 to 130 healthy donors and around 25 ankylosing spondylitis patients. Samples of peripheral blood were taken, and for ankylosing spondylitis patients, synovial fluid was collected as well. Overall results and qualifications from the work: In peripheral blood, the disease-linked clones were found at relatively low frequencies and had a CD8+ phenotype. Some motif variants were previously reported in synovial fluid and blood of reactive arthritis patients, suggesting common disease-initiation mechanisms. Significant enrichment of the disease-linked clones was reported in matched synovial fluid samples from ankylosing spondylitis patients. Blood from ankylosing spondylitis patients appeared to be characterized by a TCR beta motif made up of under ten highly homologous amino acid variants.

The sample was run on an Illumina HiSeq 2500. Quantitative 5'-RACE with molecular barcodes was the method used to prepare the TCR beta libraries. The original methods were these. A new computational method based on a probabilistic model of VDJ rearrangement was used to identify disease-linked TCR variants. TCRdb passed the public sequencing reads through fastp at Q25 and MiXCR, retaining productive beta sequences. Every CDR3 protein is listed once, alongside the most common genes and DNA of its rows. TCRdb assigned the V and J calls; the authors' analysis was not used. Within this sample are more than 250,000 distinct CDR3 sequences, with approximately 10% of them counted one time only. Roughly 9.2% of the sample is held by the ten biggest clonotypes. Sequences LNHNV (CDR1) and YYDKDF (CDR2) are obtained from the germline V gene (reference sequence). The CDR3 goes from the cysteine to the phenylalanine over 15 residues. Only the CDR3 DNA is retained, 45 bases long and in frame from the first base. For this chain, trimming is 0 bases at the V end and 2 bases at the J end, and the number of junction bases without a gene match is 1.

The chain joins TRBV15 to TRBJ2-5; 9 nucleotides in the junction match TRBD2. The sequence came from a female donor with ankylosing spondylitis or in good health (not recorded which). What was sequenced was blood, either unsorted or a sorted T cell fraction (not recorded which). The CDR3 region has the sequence CATSRDSGSQETQYF. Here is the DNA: TGTGCCACCAGCAGAGATAGCGGGAGTCAAGAGACCCAGTACTTC.